One sample yielded the 20 T cell receptor beta chains listed below, sequenced in a study of long-term antiretroviral therapy in people with HIV. They ran version v3.0 of the immunoSEQ assay at survey level. TCRdb's copy holds only in-frame clones and misses some; the assay was immunoSEQ multiplex PCR. The sample contains roughly 15,000 clones, about 81% of which appear only once. Sequencing used unsorted PBMCs, obtained 0.1 years after starting antiretroviral therapy. The source of these receptors is a man aged 18 to 30 with HIV.

In this sample, this clone turned up a few times. The CDR3 here is CAISIGTGQSPLHF. The CDR3 bases are TGTGCCATCAGTATTGGGACAGGGCAGTCACCCCTCCACTTT. The rearrangement links TRBV10-3 to TRBJ1-6, with 9 bases that match TRBD1. The CDR3 consists of 14 residues. Germline V lookup: CDR1 ENHRY, CDR2 SYGVKD. The J segment lost 10 bases and the V segment lost 5 bases, leaving 6 bases of the junction unmatched.

This chain connects TRBV13 to TRBJ2-1; 12 nucleotides match TRBD2. Germline V gene sequence: CDR1 PRHDT, CDR2 FYEKMQ (reference sequence). V gave up 5 bases and J gave up 5 bases; unmatched junction bases: 13. This CDR3 is built from 18 residues. The CDR3 region has the DNA TGTGCCAGCAGCACCAACCCCCTAGCGGGGGGGAACCACAATGAGCAGTTCTTC. As protein: CASSTNPLAGGNHNEQFF. Full variable domain (outside the CDR3, taken from reference TRBV13 and TRBJ2-1): AAGVIQSPRHLIKEKRETATLKCYPIPRHDTVYWYQQGPGQDPQFLISFYEKMQSDKGSIPDRFSAQQFSDYHSELNMSSLELGDSALYFCASSTNPLAGGNHNEQFFGPGTRLTVL.

This sequence joins TRBV7-3 and TRBJ1-1; 7 nucleotides agree with TRBD1. The V gene end was trimmed by 3 bases and the J gene end by 3 bases; junction bases not matched to a gene: 7. This CDR3 spans 15 amino acids. The germline CDR1 and CDR2 sequences are SGHTA and FQGTGA. The DNA of the CDR3 is TGTGCCAGCAGCTTGGAGGGGGCGCATGACACTGAAGCTTTCTTT. This gives the protein CASSLEGAHDTEAFF.

The gene calls are TRBV4-1 and TRBJ1-3; TRBD1 is a possible D gene (5 bases). Germline CDR1 and CDR2: MGHRA and YSYEKL. This CDR3 has 16 residues. V lost 1 base to trimming and J lost 3 bases, with 13 bases between them. The CDR3 bases are TGCGCCAGCAGCCAAGGGGGTCCAGGGTTTGGAAACACCATATATTTT. Amino acids: CASSQGGPGFGNTIYF.

V is TRBV6-4 and J is TRBJ2-1, with TRBD2 identical over 9 bases. Germline V gene lookup returns CDR1 MRHNA and CDR2 SNTAGT. The CDR3 covers 20 residues. Unmatched junction bases numbered 18, after V lost 0 bases and J lost 6 bases. CDR3 sequence: CASSDSTGEIAGASRNEQFF. In DNA, the CDR3 is TGTGCCAGCAGTGACTCGACGGGTGAGATAGCGGGAGCTTCGCGCAATGAGCAGTTCTTC.

The chain links TRBV6-5 to TRBJ2-5; the D call may be TRBD1 or TRBD2 (5 bases each). The CDR3 has 13 amino acids. Trimming pared 7 bases from V and 4 bases from J, leaving 13 bases between. Germline V gene sequence: CDR1 MNHEY, CDR2 SVGAGI. The CDR3 nucleotides read TGTGCCAGCACCGTCCCGGGGACAGAGACCCAGTACTTC. Protein: CASTVPGTETQYF.

The gene calls are TRBV18 and TRBJ1-1; no reliable D call. This CDR3 is 13 amino acids long. CDR1 is KGHSH and CDR2 is LQKENI in the germline V gene. Trimming removed 0 bases from V and 4 bases from J, with 6 bases in between. This CDR3 reads CASSPPWGTEAFF. The CDR3 nucleotides are TGTGCCAGCTCACCACCGTGGGGCACTGAAGCTTTCTTT.

There are a few counts of this clone. This chain uses TRBV2 with TRBJ2-7; D gene ambiguous. Trimming stripped 8 bases from V and 1 base from J, with 6 bases between. Germline V CDR1 and CDR2: SNHLY, FYNNEI. This CDR3 spans 11 amino acids. CDR3 in DNA: TGTGCCAGCCTCGAGTCCTACGAGCAGTACTTC. Translating it yields CASLESYEQYF.

The chain links TRBV9 to TRBJ2-7; D may be TRBD2 (5 bases). V was clipped by 0 bases and J by 3 bases, with 13 bases between them. Germline assignment: CDR1 SGDLS and CDR2 YYNGEE. This CDR3 is 15 amino acids long. CDR3 protein: CASSVASSEGYEQYF. The CDR3 DNA is TGTGCCAGCAGCGTAGCTAGCAGCGAGGGCTACGAGCAGTACTTC.

This chain uses TRBV9 with TRBJ1-1; 9 bases align to TRBD1. CDR3 length: 15 amino acids. After removal of 0 bases from V and 3 bases from J, the junction contained 3 bases not matched to a gene. From germline, CDR1 is SGDLS and CDR2 YYNGEE. The CDR3 DNA follows: TGTGCCAGCAGCGTAGGGGACAGGGTTCACACTGAAGCTTTCTTT. This codes for CASSVGDRVHTEAFF.

This chain links TRBV11-3 with TRBJ2-2; D gene uncertain. The CDR3 spans 13 residues. Germline V lookup: CDR1 SGHNT, CDR2 YENEEA. Trimming left V 3 bases short and J 4 bases short, with 6 bases between. CDR3 sequence: CASSFGTTGELFF. CDR3 coding DNA: TGTGCCAGCAGCTTTGGCACCACCGGGGAGCTGTTTTTT.

This clone occurred once. This rearrangement joins TRBV7-2 to TRBJ2-1; D call uncertain. Germline-derived CDR1 and CDR2 are SGHTA and FQGNSA. V was clipped by 6 bases and J by 6 bases, with 12 bases between them. The CDR3 has 13 residues. The CDR3, as DNA: TGTGCCAGCAGTCCCCCCCTGCTCAATGAGCAGTTCTTC. It codes for CASSPPLLNEQFF.

CDR3 protein: CASSSTGAGELFF. As DNA, the CDR3 is TGTGCCAGCAGCTCGACAGGCGCCGGGGAGCTGTTTTTT. The chain employs TRBV13 and TRBJ2-2, with D possibly TRBD1 on 6 matching bases. The germline V and J ends were trimmed by 4 bases and 6 bases, with 9 bases remaining between them. This CDR3 is 13 amino acids long. CDR1 and CDR2 from the germline V gene are PRHDT and FYEKMQ (reference sequence).

V gene TRBV19 combines with J gene TRBJ2-5, with 8 bases matching TRBD2. Per germline, CDR1 LNHDA and CDR2 SQIVND (reference sequence). This CDR3 has 14 residues. The junction had 7 bases not matched to a gene; V was cut back by 6 bases and J by 4 bases. The CDR3 nucleotides are TGTGCCAGTAGCCCAGCGGGAGTGCTAGAGACCCAGTACTTC. Amino acids: CASSPAGVLETQYF.

V and J are TRBV2 and TRBJ2-1; either TRBD1 or TRBD2 may supply D (7 bases each). The V and J ends lost 2 bases and 2 bases respectively, with 16 bases between them. CDR1 SNHLY and CDR2 FYNNEI come from the germline V gene. The CDR3 covers 17 residues. CDR3 in DNA: TGTGCCAGCAGTGAAATCGCGGGGGACAGTCCCTACAATGAGCAGTTCTTC. Translating gives CASSEIAGDSPYNEQFF. The entire variable domain, with the rest obtained from reference TRBV2 and TRBJ2-1, is as follows: EPEVTQTPSHQVTQMGQEVILRCVPISNHLYFYWYRQILGQKVEFLVSFYNNEISEKSEIFDDQFSVERPDGSNFTLKIRSTKLEDSAMYFCASSEIAGDSPYNEQFFGPGTRLTVL.

The chain employs TRBV7-8 and TRBJ2-2; D might be TRBD2 (7 bases). The length of the CDR3 is 16 residues. Germline values: CDR1 SGHVS, CDR2 FQNEAQ. V was pared by 11 bases and J by 2 bases, with 21 bases between. The CDR3 coding sequence is TGTGCCTGCGGGGGCATTGGGCAGACAAACACCGGGGAGCTGTTTTTT. Protein product: CACGGIGQTNTGELFF.

This clone was detected only once. The J gene is TRBJ2-3, the V gene TRBV19; 10 nucleotides agree with TRBD2. The CDR3 is made up of 15 amino acids. Germline V gene lookup returns CDR1 LNHDA and CDR2 SQIVND (reference sequence). Trimming at V came to 7 bases and at J to 5 bases, leaving 9 bases not matched to a gene. Written as DNA, the CDR3 is TGTGCCAGTACCCCGCTAGCGGGAGTGGGAGATACGCAGTATTTT. Amino acid sequence: CASTPLAGVGDTQYF.

The chain uses TRBV18 and TRBJ2-1; no clear D. CDR1 and CDR2 from the germline V gene are KGHSH and LQKENI. The V gene lost 2 bases and the J gene lost 3 bases, with 5 bases spanning the gap. The CDR3 runs to 13 residues. CDR3 nucleotide sequence: TGTGCCAGCTCACCAGGGAACTACAATGAGCAGTTCTTC. Its translation: CASSPGNYNEQFF. The complete variable domain, with remaining parts taken from reference TRBV18 and TRBJ2-1, reads NAGVMQNPRHLVRRRGQEARLRCSPMKGHSHVYWYRQLPEEGLKFMVYLQKENIIDESGMPKERFSAEFPKEGPSILRIQQVVRGDSAAYFCASSPGNYNEQFFGPGTRLTVL.

The chain recombines TRBV14 with TRBJ2-2; D uncertain. The CDR3 length is 15 residues. Germline V gene lookup returns CDR1 SGHDN and CDR2 FVKESK. V was clipped by 0 bases and J by 3 bases, with 8 bases between them. CDR3 protein: CASSQENFYTGELFF. The CDR3 DNA is TGTGCCAGCAGCCAAGAAAACTTTTACACCGGGGAGCTGTTTTTT.

The chain uses TRBV9 and TRBJ1-6; possible D gene TRBD1, 5 bases. Between the trimmed V and J ends, which lost 4 bases and 9 bases, there was a span of 17 bases. CDR1 SGDLS and CDR2 YYNGEE come from the germline V gene. The CDR3 is 15 amino acids. The CDR3 DNA sequence: TGTGCCAGCAGCCTCGACAGTGACCTTATTTCACCCCTCCACTTT. As protein: CASSLDSDLISPLHF. The full variable domain, in which reference TRBV9 and TRBJ1-6 provide the parts outside the CDR3, is DSGVTQTPKHLITATGQRVTLRCSPRSGDLSVYWYQQSLDQGLQFLIQYYNGEERAKGNILERFSAQQFPDLHSELNLSSLELGDSALYFCASSLDSDLISPLHFGNGTRLTVT.